This T cell receptor beta chain was identified during a study of identical twins (TCRdb year 2016). The study in broad terms: The study deep-sequenced TCR alpha and beta repertoires from monozygotic twins, unrelated adults of various ages and cord blood to test whether fetal clonotypes persist. To rule out contamination, the twin experiments were replicated at different times with different library preparation protocols.

Every donor was a healthy Caucasian. The twin cohort comprised three pairs of female monozygotic twins, all aged about 18 to 29 years. Peripheral blood mononuclear cells were used as the source from which RNA for TCR libraries was isolated. A note on this clonotype: This clone's antigen is unknown. Base qualities are not recorded, but no much larger clone differs from it by a single base.

Broad study findings and their caveats: Fewer insertions were carried by abundant cord blood beta clonotypes, a similar but weaker trend appeared in young adult naive repertoires, and no such trend appeared in memory repertoires. In beta out-of-frame sequences, excess twin sharing was weaker, because having fewer shared sequences lowered the signal-to-noise ratio. Compared with coincidental sharing between unrelated individuals, out-of-frame TCR alpha sequences shared between twins had an excess of sequences with low generation probability. Zero-insertion analyses could be partly confounded by invariant T cells such as MAIT and iNKT, though diverse VJ usage argued against such confounding for most clonotypes. In monozygotic twins, out-of-frame TCR alpha sharing was systematically underestimated by recombination models, although the models agreed with sharing between unrelated individuals. Conclusions relied on cross-sectional statistical analysis, since the same donors could not be followed over many years.

V loses 7 bases of germline sequence and J loses 2 bases, and the interval between the two ends is 15 bases. The germline V gene encodes CDR1 SGHAT and CDR2 FQNNGV. Measured from the cysteine to the phenylalanine, the CDR3 is 15 residues long. Only the CDR3 part of the read is kept: 45 bases, read in frame from the first base. The library was obtained by 5' RACE. The run used an Illumina HiSeq 2000. Template switching added a universal primer binding site, and the final cDNA carried a unique molecular identifier that allowed TCR cDNA molecules to be counted accurately. First-strand cDNA for TCR alpha and beta chains was synthesized from specific primers in the conserved constant-segment region. To control for contamination, every cDNA library was double barcoded, receiving both a SMART-Mk sample barcode and Illumina barcodes. TruSeq adapter sequences along with Illumina sample barcodes were introduced in two successive PCR steps. The Illumina HiSeq platform was used with custom primers to sequence TCR alpha and beta cDNA libraries. The authors' pipeline ran thus. Unique molecular identifiers were extracted from raw reads with MiGEC, and CDR3 positions were determined with MiXCR. For each individual, recombination models were inferred using an EM algorithm with the repgenHMM and IGoR tools. The tcR package in R was used for shared clonotype analysis, with sharing normalized by the product of cloneset sizes. Out-of-frame nonproductive sequences were analyzed to study raw recombination free of thymic and clonal selection effects. Using fastp at Q25 and MiXCR, TCRdb reprocessed the public reads and kept productive beta chains. Identical CDR3 protein sequences are pooled into one entry, listed with their most common genes and DNA. The V and J calls follow TCRdb's processing rather than the paper's. This sample comprises hundreds of thousands of distinct CDR3 sequences, approximately 22% of them detected only once. Jointly, the top ten make up approximately 4.5% of the sample.

This same sample was also taken into another study, of T cells expressing NK-cell markers. As the second paper documents: TCR beta-chain repertoires were profiled in sorted CD3+CD56+NKG2C+, CD3+CD56+NKG2C- and CD3+CD56-NKG2C+ T-cell subsets from about 8 donors. Seven of the eight sequenced donors were HCMV-seropositive and one was HCMV-seronegative. In several experiments an anti-gammadeltaTCR antibody was added to restrict sorting to alphabetaTCR-expressing T cells. In several donors, the dominant CD3+CD56+NKG2C+ clonotypes were found to rank among the top 10 CD8+ clonotypes and to make up roughly 1.0-7.5% of CD8+ T cells. Those dominant clonotypes were again the most abundant among CD3+CD56-NKG2C+ cells in a handful of donors, at about 25-60.1%. It remained unclear whether the expanded NKG2C-expressing T cell clones were specific for HCMV antigens. The eight sequenced donors were randomly selected healthy volunteers, three men and five women. HCMV serostatus was determined by detecting HCMV-specific IgG in serum with a commercial ELISA kit. For about six donors, bulk peripheral blood T-cell repertoires were also sequenced from unsorted PBMC. MIGEC handled demultiplexing of the reads and grouping by UMI, while MiTCR was used to assemble and quantify clonotypes. To remove erroneous sequences, TCR cDNA sequences were retained only when supported by two or more reads. The tcR package was used for downstream repertoire analysis, and clonotypes were matched between fractions using CDR3 nucleotide sequence together with V segment. Antigen specificity was annotated against VDJdb with VDJmatch, allowing one amino acid substitution in CDR3.

The sequence derives from a woman in her late teens or twenties in good health. The rearrangement combines TRBV11-2 with TRBJ2-1; possibly the D gene is TRBD1, per 5 matching bases. The material sequenced was PBMCs. The DNA reads as follows: TGTGCCAGCACCGAAGACAGCCCGCCCTACAATGAGCAGTTCTTC. Its translation is CASTEDSPPYNEQFF.